This T cell receptor (beta chain) is from a study of shared clonotypes between healthy human individuals. Several immunoSEQ plates received, in even portions, the genomic DNA of each subset. The table came from immunoSEQ multiplex PCR; TCRdb's copy has only in-frame clones and leaves some out. The data hold around 510,000 clones, with about 96% observed a single time. The study's findings and limits: Among a few donors, about 4.6% of naive CD4 clonotypes were found in common. Large sequencing depth failed to make sorted-subset sequencing complete, rarefaction showed.

The CDR3 sequence is 13 residues long. Trimming cost V 5 bases and J 3 bases; bases outside gene matches: 3. The germline V gene encodes CDR1 SNHLY and CDR2 FYNNEI. A remark on this clone: The antigen is undetermined.

Sequencing was done on a sample of naive CD4+ T cells sorted from blood. Subset here: CD45RA+ positively selected. The V gene is TRBV2, the J gene TRBJ2-7; 8 bases map to TRBD2. The sequence came from a young woman in good health. The DNA for the CDR3 is TGTGCCAGCAGTATAGCGGGAATCTACGAGCAGTACTTC. Encoded protein: CASSIAGIYEQYF.